This T cell receptor beta chain was identified during a study of cytomegalovirus exposure and HLA in healthy donors. Primers for the PCR totalled 60 Vbeta and 13 Jbeta. Profiling relied on immunoSEQ multiplex PCR, and the TCRdb table lists in-frame clones only, not all of them. The data show 180,000 or so clones, under 85% seen once. Germline V gene lookup returns CDR1 LNHNV and CDR2 YYDKDF (reference sequence). The CDR3 covers 15 residues. After removal of 0 bases from V and 4 bases from J, the junction contained 4 bases not matched to a gene. V usage is TRBV15 and J usage is TRBJ2-7, with 9 bases identical to TRBD2. Sequencing used PBMCs. The sequence came from a female donor in good health and CMV-seronegative. The DNA of the CDR3 is TGTGCCACCAGCAGAGAAGGGACTAGCCCTTACGAGCAGTACTTC. This sequence encodes CATSREGTSPYEQYF.